The 26 T cell receptor beta chains given below trace back to one sample, sequenced in a study of shared clonotypes between healthy human individuals. This table comes from immunoSEQ multiplex PCR, and its TCRdb copy is limited to in-frame clones, with some not included. The data show over a million clones, around 82% seen once. The material sequenced was memory CD4+ T cells from PBMCs. Regarding subset: CD45RA-negative fraction. The receptors originated from a man between 18 and 35 years old in good health. Some clones in this sample may be carry-over from other donors' samples.

This clone was found once. The rearrangement uses TRBV23-1 and TRBJ1-4; 9 positions agree with TRBD1. TRBV23-1 is designated an ORF whose function remains uncertain. V trimming: 1 base; J trimming: 4 bases; junction bases outside the gene matches: 10. The CDR3 runs 18 residues. This CDR3 is CASSQLRTGVAHNEKLFF. CDR3 nucleotides: TGCGCCAGCAGTCAATTGAGGACAGGGGTGGCTCATAATGAAAAACTGTTTTTT.

The sample holds one count of this clone. This CDR3 is CASSVYRGGQFF. CDR3 in DNA: TGTGCCAGCAGTGTTTATAGGGGTGGGCAGTTCTTC. The chain uses TRBV6-1 and TRBJ2-1; possible D gene TRBD1, 5 bases. Trimming cost V 4 bases and J 12 bases, with 13 bases left between them. Germline-derived CDR1 and CDR2 are MNHNS and SASEGT. The CDR3 is 12 amino acids.

This chain connects TRBV2 to TRBJ1-2; D remains unclear. Germline V gene sequence: CDR1 SNHLY, CDR2 FYNNEI. This CDR3 has 13 residues. V was pared by 7 bases and J by 7 bases, with 16 bases between. DNA of the CDR3: TGTGCCAGCAAAGACCTCCCGTGGGGTGGCTACACCTTC. It translates to CASKDLPWGGYTF.

V usage is TRBV28 and J usage is TRBJ1-4; 7 bases match TRBD1. The V gene end was trimmed by 6 bases and the J gene end by 7 bases; junction bases not matched to a gene: 8. In germline, CDR1 is MDHEN, CDR2 SYDVKM. CDR3 length: 14 residues. The CDR3 sequence is CASSLGGTAEKLFF. CDR3 in DNA: TGTGCCAGCAGCTTAGGGGGCACAGCTGAAAAACTGTTTTTT.

The gene calls are TRBV4-1 and TRBJ2-3, with 9 bases fitting TRBD2. Germline V CDR1 and CDR2: MGHRA, YSYEKL. Trimming took 1 base from V and 2 from J; bases not matched to a gene: 4. The length of the CDR3 is 16 residues. CDR3 amino acids: CASSQGLAGNTDTQYF. The CDR3 region has the DNA TGCGCCAGCAGCCAAGGCCTAGCGGGGAACACAGATACGCAGTATTTT.

The genes are TRBV9 and TRBJ2-2; D ambiguous. The germline V and J ends were trimmed by 1 base and 0 bases, with 16 bases remaining between them. Looked up from germline, CDR1 is SGDLS and CDR2 is YYNGEE. The CDR3 loop spans 18 amino acids. The CDR3 nucleotides read TGTGCCAGCAGCGTAAATAAGAACTATATGTCGAACACCGGGGAGCTGTTTTTT. Protein: CASSVNKNYMSNTGELFF.

This rearrangement joins TRBV18 to TRBJ1-1, with D unclear. This CDR3 has 15 residues. CDR1 and CDR2 from the germline V gene are KGHSH and LQKENI. Trimming stripped 3 bases from V and 4 bases from J, with 15 bases between. DNA for the CDR3: TGTGCCAGCTCACCCGACCGTCCGAGAGGCACTGAAGCTTTCTTT. This translates into CASSPDRPRGTEAFF.

Written as DNA, the CDR3 is TGTGCCAGCATTCCCGGGACAAGAAATGAAAAACTGTTTTTT. It codes for CASIPGTRNEKLFF. The V and J genes are TRBV28 and TRBJ1-4; D is possibly TRBD1 (6 bases). This CDR3 contains 14 residues. CDR1 MDHEN and CDR2 SYDVKM come from the germline V gene. Between the trimmed V and J ends, which lost 7 bases and 5 bases, there was a span of 14 bases. Variable domain in full (rest from reference TRBV28 and TRBJ1-4): DVKVTQSSRYLVKRTGEKVFLECVQDMDHENMFWYRQDPGLGLRLIYFSYDVKMKEKGDIPEGYSVSREKKERFSLILESASTNQTSMYLCASIPGTRNEKLFFGSGTQLSVL.

Worth noting for this clone: This CDR3 is also generated by other DNA sequences in the sample. The V gene is TRBV7-9, the J gene TRBJ2-3, with D uncertain. V gave up 1 base and J gave up 0 bases, with 5 bases separating them. The CDR3 is made up of 14 amino acids. Germline CDR1 SEHNR, CDR2 FQNEAQ (reference sequence). The CDR3 loop is CASSLGLSTDTQYF. The CDR3 DNA follows: TGTGCCAGCAGCTTAGGACTGAGCACAGATACGCAGTATTTT.

The genes are TRBV28 and TRBJ2-7; TRBD2 matches 7 bases. J lost 6 bases, V lost 5 bases, and 16 bases had no gene match. The length of the CDR3 is 16 residues. The germline V gene encodes CDR1 MDHEN and CDR2 SYDVKM. For the CDR3, the DNA is TGTGCCAGCAGTCCCCTAGCGGAGCCGTTTCGCGGCGAGCAGTACTTC. It is translated as CASSPLAEPFRGEQYF.

The V call is TRBV5-1, the J call TRBJ1-4, with 9 bases fitting TRBD1. V lost 0 bases and J lost 10; bases outside the gene matches: 1. Germline lookup yields CDR1 SGHRS and CDR2 YFSETQ. The CDR3 contains 13 residues. CDR3 DNA: TGCGCCAGCAGCTTGGGGGACAGGGCAAAACTGTTTTTT. Protein product: CASSLGDRAKLFF. Full variable domain (remainder filled in from reference TRBV5-1 and TRBJ1-4): KAGVTQTPRYLIKTRGQQVTLSCSPISGHRSVSWYQQTPGQGLQFLFEYFSETQRNKGNFPGRFSGRQFSNSRSEMNVSTLELGDSALYLCASSLGDRAKLFFGSGTQLSVL.

The J gene is TRBJ1-2, the V gene TRBV5-4; TRBD1 matches at 9 bases. The CDR3 is 17 amino acids. Germline CDR1 reads SGHNT; CDR2 reads YYREEE (reference sequence). The V segment lost 0 bases and the J segment 6 bases; nucleotides outside the gene matches: 12. The CDR3 sequence is CASSLGGVTGGPDGYTF. DNA for the CDR3: TGTGCCAGCAGCTTGGGGGGCGTAACAGGGGGCCCAGATGGCTACACCTTC.

The chain combines TRBV5-1 with TRBJ2-7; no definite D call. Trimming stripped 2 bases from V and 3 bases from J, with 9 bases between. This CDR3 has 13 residues. From germline, CDR1 is SGHRS and CDR2 YFSETQ. The CDR3 region has the DNA TGCGCCAGCAGCTTCTCGCGGTACTACGAGCAGTACTTC. This codes for CASSFSRYYEQYF.

The chain carries TRBV18 and TRBJ1-2; possibly TRBD1 for D (5 bases). Trimming removed 3 bases from V and 1 base from J, with 15 bases in between. Germline loops: CDR1 KGHSH, CDR2 LQKENI. The CDR3 runs to 16 residues. This CDR3 is CASSPSVGGNNYGYTF. DNA for the CDR3: TGTGCCAGCTCACCGTCTGTTGGGGGGAATAACTATGGCTACACCTTC. Complete variable domain (other parts from reference TRBV18 and TRBJ1-2): NAGVMQNPRHLVRRRGQEARLRCSPMKGHSHVYWYRQLPEEGLKFMVYLQKENIIDESGMPKERFSAEFPKEGPSILRIQQVVRGDSAAYFCASSPSVGGNNYGYTFGSGTRLTVV.

This chain links TRBV28 with TRBJ1-3; 9 nucleotides align to TRBD1. The CDR3 is 15 amino acids. Germline V gene data show CDR1 as MDHEN and CDR2 as SYDVKM. Losses at the gene ends were 10 bases for V and 2 bases for J; bases not matched to a gene: 9. The CDR3 DNA follows: TGTGCCACCCAACAGGGGGCAGTTACTGGAAACACCATATATTTT. Its translation: CATQQGAVTGNTIYF.

The chain links TRBV2 to TRBJ2-3; 10 nucleotides match TRBD2. Looked up from germline, CDR1 is SNHLY and CDR2 is FYNNEI. The CDR3 spans 15 residues. J lost 1 base, V lost 5 bases, and 3 bases had no gene match. The CDR3 reads CASSWTSGGTDTQYF. The DNA for the CDR3 is TGTGCCAGCAGTTGGACTAGCGGAGGCACAGATACGCAGTATTTT.

V is TRBV4-1 and J is TRBJ2-1; 7 bases are a match to TRBD2. The CDR3 loop spans 16 amino acids. The V gene end was trimmed by 3 bases and the J gene end by 3 bases; junction bases not matched to a gene: 8. Germline assignment: CDR1 MGHRA and CDR2 YSYEKL. The CDR3 DNA is TGCGCCAGCAGCCAGCCGACTAGCCGGTTCTACAATGAGCAGTTCTTC. It encodes CASSQPTSRFYNEQFF.

The sample holds many counts of this clone. The chain employs TRBV6-1 and TRBJ2-7, with 8 bases matching TRBD1. The trim removed 6 bases at V and 3 bases at J, leaving 7 bases unmatched. This CDR3 has 14 residues. CDR1 is MNHNS and CDR2 is SASEGT in the germline V gene. The CDR3: CASRDPGQVYEQYF. The CDR3 nucleotides read TGTGCCAGCAGGGACCCGGGACAGGTCTACGAGCAGTACTTC.

This clone appeared once. Other DNA sequences from this sample encode an identical CDR3 as well. The genes are TRBV5-1 and TRBJ2-7, with D possibly being TRBD1 (5 bases). Deletions cut 4 bases from V and 3 bases from J, with 8 bases between. There are 12 residues in the CDR3. Germline assignment: CDR1 SGHRS and CDR2 YFSETQ. The DNA for the CDR3 is TGCGCCAGCAGCCCCCAGGGCTACGAGCAGTACTTC. It is translated as CASSPQGYEQYF.

This clone was seen repeatedly, ten times or more. The same CDR3 can be traced to other DNA sequences in this sample. The chain is built from TRBV25-1 and TRBJ1-2; a possible D gene is TRBD1 (6 bases). CDR3 length: 12 amino acids. The V gene lost 4 bases and the J gene lost 6 bases, with 9 bases spanning the gap. Per the germline V gene, CDR1 is MGHDK and CDR2 is SYGVNS. The CDR3 coding sequence is TGTGCCAGCAGTGGAAACAGGGATGGCTACACCTTC. Translation: CASSGNRDGYTF.

This chain joins TRBV13 and TRBJ2-3, with 8 bases aligning to TRBD2. V trimming: 10 bases; J trimming: 2 bases; junction bases outside the gene matches: 8. This CDR3 contains 14 residues. CDR1 PRHDT and CDR2 FYEKMQ come from the germline V gene (reference sequence). The CDR3 here is CATTGLGPTDTQYF. The CDR3 bases are TGTGCCACTACGGGACTAGGACCCACAGATACGCAGTATTTT.

On this clone: Other nucleotide sequences in the sample specify the same CDR3. J is TRBJ2-1 and V is TRBV18; D gene ambiguous. The CDR3 sequence is 14 residues long. Trimming left V 6 bases short and J 1 base short, with 10 bases between. CDR1 and CDR2 from the germline V gene are KGHSH and LQKENI. CDR3 sequence: CASSPTRSYNEQFF. As DNA, the CDR3 is TGTGCCAGCTCTCCGACGAGATCCTACAATGAGCAGTTCTTC.

This clone is a singleton in its sample. V gene TRBV5-1 combines with J gene TRBJ2-2, with D hard to call. This CDR3 has 14 amino acids. With 5 bases removed from V and 1 base from J, the gap between germline ends came to 9 bases. Germline V lookup: CDR1 SGHRS, CDR2 YFSETQ. The CDR3 DNA follows: TGCGCCAGCAGTAGATCTCGGAACACCGGGGAGCTGTTTTTT. Its translation: CASSRSRNTGELFF. Supplemented by reference TRBV5-1 and TRBJ2-2, the full variable domain reads KAGVTQTPRYLIKTRGQQVTLSCSPISGHRSVSWYQQTPGQGLQFLFEYFSETQRNKGNFPGRFSGRQFSNSRSEMNVSTLELGDSALYLCASSRSRNTGELFFGEGSRLTVL.

In its sample, this clone was seen once. The junction and the germline gene differ at one end; a read error may be behind it. The rearrangement uses TRBV28 and TRBJ2-7; D is unclear. CDR1 MDHEN and CDR2 SYDVKM come from the germline V gene. The CDR3 length is 11 residues. The chain's CDR3 is CATSMVYEQYF. Written as DNA, the CDR3 is TGTGCCACCAGTATGGTATACGAGCAGTACTTC. The entire variable domain, with the rest obtained from reference TRBV28 and TRBJ2-7, is as follows: DVKVTQSSRYLVKRTGEKVFLECVQDMDHENMFWYRQDPGLGLRLIYFSYDVKMKEKGDIPEGYSVSREKKERFSLILESASTNQTSMYLCATSMVYEQYFGPGTRLTVT.

The chain recombines TRBV2 with TRBJ2-7; TRBD1 matches 10 bases. The CDR3 is 15 residues long. V lost 4 bases, J lost 8 bases, and 11 bases stayed unmatched. CDR1 and CDR2 from the germline V gene are SNHLY and FYNNEI. CDR3 loop: CASSAPGQGSLKQYF. The CDR3 DNA reads as TGTGCCAGCAGTGCCCCGGGACAGGGGAGTTTGAAGCAGTACTTC.

This clone has just one count. This chain joins TRBV28 and TRBJ2-7; 14 bases are shared with TRBD2. The germline V gene encodes CDR1 MDHEN and CDR2 SYDVKM. The CDR3 length is 16 residues. The trim removed 4 bases at V and 2 bases at J, leaving 4 bases unmatched. The CDR3 nucleotides read TGTGCCAGCAGTTCGGGGACTAGCGGGAGAACCTACGAGCAGTACTTC. Amino acids: CASSSGTSGRTYEQYF. Full variable domain (remainder filled in from reference TRBV28 and TRBJ2-7): DVKVTQSSRYLVKRTGEKVFLECVQDMDHENMFWYRQDPGLGLRLIYFSYDVKMKEKGDIPEGYSVSREKKERFSLILESASTNQTSMYLCASSSGTSGRTYEQYFGPGTRLTVT.